The TCR beta chain under discussion was sequenced for a study of regulatory T cells in long-lasting Graves disease. Study findings and constraints: It was in persistent disease that TRBV28, TRBJ1-2 and TRBJ2-5 were favored.

Time point noted: persistent/refractory GD, antithyroid drugs over 5 years with positive TRAb. Researchers made the TCR library from RNA that was extracted from PBMCs. Into tubes containing EDTA, approximately 9 milliliters of peripheral blood were drawn. The CDR3 consists of 14 residues. Germline V gene data show CDR1 as SEHNR and CDR2 as FQNEAQ (reference sequence). Trimming removed 1 base at V and 4 bases at J, with 10 bases between. As regards this clonotype: What it binds is unknown.

To make TCR beta libraries, researchers used iRepertoire HTBI primers and Arm-PCR of CDR3 regions. TCRdb called the multiplex PCR reads again in MiXCR, with one record for every CDR3 protein. Of 400,000 to 600,000 distinct CDR3 sequences in the sample, roughly 21% were seen once. This chain uses TRBV7-9 with TRBJ2-5; no firm D call. The specimen was peripheral blood mononuclear cells (PBMCs), collected when the disease was refractory, from a patient treated with antithyroid drugs. The TCR comes from a female donor with Graves disease. CDR3 bases: TGTGCCAGCAGCTTAGGAGGTAGAAGAGAGACCCAGTACTTC. This gives the protein CASSLGGRRETQYF.